These 8 T cell receptor beta chains were all obtained from the same sample, sequenced in a study of blood T cell repertoires in COVID-19. The table came from immunoSEQ multiplex PCR; TCRdb's copy has only in-frame clones and leaves some out. The sample has roughly 36,000 clones, approximately 85% seen once. The sequenced material came from peripheral blood. The receptors derive from a man in his sixties with acute or convalescent COVID-19.

The chain uses TRBV24-1 and TRBJ2-7; tentatively, D is TRBD2 (6 bases). V shed 1 base and J shed 8 bases, with 17 bases lying between them. Germline V gene sequence: CDR1 KGHDR, CDR2 SFDVKD. This CDR3 spans 15 amino acids. CDR3 sequence reads: CATSDFPNQEGKQYF. Here the CDR3 DNA reads TGTGCCACCAGTGATTTCCCTAACCAGGAGGGAAAGCAGTACTTC.

DNA for the CDR3: TGTGCCAGCAGCGGAGGGACAGGGGGACTAATCGGGGAGCTGTTTTTT. It translates to CASSGGTGGLIGELFF. The chain combines TRBV5-5 with TRBJ2-2, with TRBD1 matching over 11 bases. The CDR3 is 16 residues long. CDR1 is SGHKS and CDR2 is YYEKEE in the germline V gene (reference sequence). V was pared by 4 bases and J by 7 bases, with 9 bases of the junction left unmatched.

This clone was observed once. The V gene is TRBV3-1 (or the pseudogene TRBV3-2), the J gene TRBJ2-7, with TRBD1 matching over 7 bases. V shed 5 bases and J 1 base; nucleotides not matched to a gene: 5. CDR3 length: 14 amino acids. Per the germline V gene, CDR1 is LGHDT and CDR2 is YNNKEL (reference sequence). The CDR3 nucleotides read TGTGCCAGCAGCTCCGGGACAGTTTCCTACGAGCAGTACTTC. Encoded protein: CASSSGTVSYEQYF.

The chain recombines TRBV2 with TRBJ1-2; the D is unclear. The CDR3 spans 13 residues. Germline V CDR1 and CDR2: SNHLY, FYNNEI. V was cut by 9 bases and J by 4 bases, with 15 bases left in between. The CDR3 region is CASCVLILYGYTF. CDR3 DNA sequence: TGTGCCAGTTGCGTGCTTATACTCTATGGCTACACCTTC.

The gene calls are TRBV7-9 and TRBJ2-2; 12 nucleotides align to TRBD1. Germline lookup yields CDR1 SEHNR and CDR2 FQNEAQ (reference sequence). With 5 bases clipped from V and 9 bases from J, the junction kept 13 bases outside the gene matches. This CDR3 contains 17 residues. CDR3 protein: CASSPKLGTGGSWELFF. CDR3 bases: TGTGCCAGCAGCCCTAAGTTGGGGACAGGGGGCTCGTGGGAGCTGTTTTTT. The full variable domain, rest sourced from reference TRBV7-9 and TRBJ2-2, is DTGVSQNPRHKITKRGQNVTFRCDPISEHNRLYWYRQTLGQGPEFLTYFQNEAQLEKSRLLSDRFSAERPKGSFSTLEIQRTEQGDSAMYLCASSPKLGTGGSWELFFGEGSRLTVL.

The chain has TRBV19 and TRBJ1-3; D is undetermined. The CDR3 spans 12 residues. Germline V gene sequence: CDR1 LNHDA, CDR2 SQIVND (reference sequence). Trimming took off 3 bases at V and 4 bases at J, with 4 bases between the two ends. The chain's CDR3 is CASSIYGNTIYF. DNA for the CDR3: TGTGCCAGTAGTATCTACGGAAACACCATATATTTT.

This rearrangement joins TRBV7-2 to TRBJ1-3, with 11 bases aligning to TRBD1. The V gene end was trimmed by 1 base and the J gene end by 1 base; junction bases not matched to a gene: 9. The CDR3 extends over 19 amino acids. The germline V gene has CDR1 SGHTA and CDR2 FQGNSA. DNA for the CDR3: TGTGCCAGCAGCTTAGTGGGACAGGGGGTAGTTGGGTCTGGAAACACCATATATTTT. Protein product: CASSLVGQGVVGSGNTIYF. Full variable domain (remainder filled in from reference TRBV7-2 and TRBJ1-3): GAGVSQSPSNKVTEKGKDVELRCDPISGHTALYWYRQSLGQGLEFLIYFQGNSAPDKSGLPSDRFSAERTGGSVSTLTIQRTQQEDSAVYLCASSLVGQGVVGSGNTIYFGEGSWLTVV.

The chain links TRBV25-1 to TRBJ2-1, with TRBD1 identical over 9 bases. With V trimmed by 6 bases and J by 6 bases, 15 bases remained unmatched. The CDR3 has 17 residues. CDR1 is MGHDK, CDR2 SYGVNS, per germline. DNA for the CDR3: TGTGCCAGCAGGGGGGTGCTAGGACAGGGGTCATCCAATGAGCAGTTCTTC. Translated: CASRGVLGQGSSNEQFF.